Below, 6 T cell receptor beta chains from the same sample are listed, as sequenced in a study of identical twins. Each CDR3 protein is one row after TCRdb ran MiXCR on the 5' RACE reads. The table lists about 720,000 distinct CDR3 sequences, around 8.6% of them singletons, with more than 0.75% in the top ten. The data were also submitted as part of a second study, on yellow fever vaccine responses in identical twins.

Sequenced sample: PBMCs. These receptors all come from a woman aged 18-30 years in good health.

The V gene is TRBV27, the J gene TRBJ2-7; 11 bases line up with TRBD2. V lost 7 bases, J lost 4 bases, and 6 bases stayed unmatched. CDR3 length equals 14 residues. Germline V gene sequence: CDR1 MNHEY, CDR2 SMNVEV (reference sequence). The CDR3 protein is CASKLGLAAYEQYF. CDR3 DNA: TGTGCCAGCAAACTGGGACTAGCGGCTTACGAGCAGTACTTC.

Only a few counts were recorded for this clonotype. The chain's CDR3 is CASSLSSGGAQETQYF. CDR3 in DNA: TGTGCCAGCAGCTTATCCAGCGGGGGGGCCCAAGAGACCCAGTACTTC. This chain joins TRBV7-6 and TRBJ2-5; TRBD2 matches at 10 bases. Germline values: CDR1 SGHVS, CDR2 FNYEAQ. This CDR3 comprises 16 residues. The V gene end was trimmed by 2 bases and the J gene end by 1 base; junction bases not matched to a gene: 4.

V and J are TRBV29-1 and TRBJ2-4, with 9 bases matching TRBD1. J was trimmed by 3 bases and V by 0 bases; bases with no gene match: 3. Germline lookup yields CDR1 SQVTM and CDR2 ANQGSEA. The CDR3 totals 15 residues. CDR3 residues: CSVEEDRGYKNIQYF. The DNA of the CDR3 is TGCAGCGTTGAAGAGGACAGGGGATACAAAAACATTCAGTACTTC.

The chain has TRBV18 and TRBJ2-1; perhaps D is TRBD1 or TRBD2 (6 bases each). V lost 3 bases and J lost 9, with 15 bases in between. Germline lookup yields CDR1 KGHSH and CDR2 LQKENI. The CDR3 runs 14 residues. The CDR3 DNA sequence: TGTGCCAGCTCACCGCTGACGGGGGCCAGTGAGCAGTTCTTC. Its translation is CASSPLTGASEQFF.

This clonotype showed up just a few times. The genes are TRBV7-9 and TRBJ1-6, with D possibly matching TRBD1 (5 bases). Deletions cut 2 bases from V and 5 bases from J, with 10 bases between. Germline values: CDR1 SEHNR, CDR2 FQNEAQ (reference sequence). The CDR3 consists of 15 residues. The CDR3 is CASSLSGKNNSPLHF. DNA for the CDR3: TGTGCCAGCAGCTTATCAGGGAAAAATAATTCACCCCTCCACTTT.

Only a few counts were recorded for this clonotype. The CDR3 DNA reads as TGTGCCAGTAGTATTGAGTTGTCCTACAATGAGCAGTTCTTC. It codes for CASSIELSYNEQFF. The chain combines TRBV19 with TRBJ2-1, with no clear D. This CDR3 has 14 amino acids. Looked up from germline, CDR1 is LNHDA and CDR2 is SQIVND (reference sequence). Between the trimmed V and J ends, which lost 3 bases and 1 base, there was a span of 7 bases.